The 18 T cell receptor beta chains presented below share a single source sample, sequenced in a study of T cells in Graves' hyperthyroidism and ophthalmopathy. RNA transcripts yielded amplified TCR beta CDR3 regions. In the first-round RT-PCR of the TCR CDR3, the HTBI primer set was used. TCRdb used MiXCR to reprocess the multiplex PCR reads, holding one entry per CDR3 protein. The sample shows 250,000 to 300,000 distinct CDR3 sequences, roughly 15% of them seen only once. Sequenced: blood. Every receptor here comes from a woman aged 25 to 39 with Graves' hyperthyroidism that later progressed to Graves' ophthalmopathy.

This clonotype has a count of ten or more. V gene TRBV2 combines with J gene TRBJ2-3, with 11 bases lining up with TRBD2. Germline CDR1 is SNHLY and CDR2 is FYNNEI. V dropped 3 bases and J dropped 8; count of bases not matched to a gene: 7. The CDR3 contains 15 residues. The CDR3 nucleotides read TGTGCCAGCAGTGACCCGGCTAGCGGGAGGAGTACGCAGTATTTT. It yields the protein CASSDPASGRSTQYF.

V is TRBV4-1 and J is TRBJ2-5, with 9 nucleotides matching TRBD1. Germline V gives CDR1 MGHRA, CDR2 YSYEKL. Germline trimming cut 0 bases from V and 5 bases from J; bases unmatched to any gene: 4. This CDR3 is 15 amino acids long. CDR3 nucleotide sequence: TGCGCCAGCAGCCAAGATGACAGGGGGTCGGAGACCCAGTACTTC. Translation: CASSQDDRGSETQYF.

This sequence joins TRBV5-6 and TRBJ2-3, with a possible D match to TRBD1 (5 bases). Trimming removed 0 bases from V and 3 bases from J, with 11 bases in between. Germline V CDR1 and CDR2: SGHDT, YYEEEE. CDR3 length equals 15 residues. The DNA of the CDR3 is TGTGCCAGCAGCTTGGCAGGCAGGGCGACAGATACGCAGTATTTT. It yields the protein CASSLAGRATDTQYF. Combining the CDR3 with reference TRBV5-6 and TRBJ2-3 gives the whole variable domain DAGVTQSPTHLIKTRGQQVTLRCSPKSGHDTVSWYQQALGQGPQFIFQYYEEEERQRGNFPDRFSGHQFPNYSSELNVNALLLGDSALYLCASSLAGRATDTQYFGPGTRLTVL.

This clonotype was counted a few times. The chain recombines TRBV10-3 with TRBJ1-3; no clear D gene. Looked up from germline, CDR1 is ENHRY and CDR2 is SYGVKD. The CDR3 is 15 residues long. Trimming cost V 7 bases and J 0 bases, with 13 bases left between them. CDR3 sequence reads: CAIKEGGGSGNTIYF. DNA of the CDR3: TGTGCCATCAAGGAGGGTGGCGGCTCTGGAAACACCATATATTTT.

The gene calls are TRBV7-8 and TRBJ1-2; D is possibly TRBD1 (5 bases). Germline loops: CDR1 SGHVS, CDR2 FQNEAQ. Trimming took 2 bases from V and 4 from J, leaving 14 bases between them. The CDR3 sequence is 15 residues long. The CDR3 DNA is TGTGCCAGCAGCTTAAGGGACCTCTCAAGCTATGGCTACACCTTC. Translated: CASSLRDLSSYGYTF.

This clonotype was detected many times. V usage is TRBV6-1 and J usage is TRBJ2-7; TRBD1 matches at 8 bases. This CDR3 region has 14 residues. J was trimmed by 7 bases and V by 5 bases; bases with no gene match: 10. Germline V lookup: CDR1 MNHNS, CDR2 SASEGT. The CDR3 region has the DNA TGTGCCAGCAGTCTCGGACAGGGATTGCGGGAGCAGTACTTC. Amino acid sequence: CASSLGQGLREQYF.

This clonotype was seen ten or more times. The chain is built from TRBV7-9 and TRBJ2-7; D remains unclear. Germline CDR1 reads SEHNR; CDR2 reads FQNEAQ (reference sequence). This CDR3 is built from 12 residues. Trimming left V 5 bases short and J 2 bases short, with 7 bases between. The CDR3 DNA follows: TGTGCCAGCAGCCTTAACACCTACGAGCAGTACTTC. It yields the protein CASSLNTYEQYF.

This clonotype occurred many times. This rearrangement joins TRBV3-1 to TRBJ1-2; D ambiguous. Germline V gives CDR1 LGHDT, CDR2 YNNKEL (reference sequence). The CDR3 runs to 12 residues. The V gene lost 1 base and the J gene lost 7 bases, with 7 bases spanning the gap. The CDR3 spells CASSQGVGGYTF. The CDR3 coding sequence is TGTGCCAGCAGCCAAGGGGTCGGTGGCTACACCTTC.

This clonotype occurred a few times. With a much larger clone just one base away, this may be a read error. The chain combines TRBV7-2 with TRBJ1-1; D is ambiguous. Between the trimmed V and J ends, which lost 8 bases and 6 bases, there was a span of 16 bases. Germline CDR1 is SGHTA and CDR2 is FQGNSA. The CDR3 consists of 13 residues. The CDR3 reads CASGGQSLAEAFF. The CDR3 bases are TGTGCCAGCGGAGGGCAGAGCTTGGCTGAAGCTTTCTTT.

This clonotype has ten or more counts. This chain uses TRBV3-1 with TRBJ2-1; no definite D call. Germline assignment: CDR1 LGHDT and CDR2 YNNKEL (reference sequence). Between the trimmed V and J ends, which lost 4 bases and 3 bases, there was a span of 19 bases. The CDR3 consists of 17 residues. The CDR3 bases are TGTGCCAGCAGCCTCAAATTCCCCGAAACCAGCTACAATGAGCAGTTCTTC. Amino acids: CASSLKFPETSYNEQFF.

In the case of this clonotype: A single base separates this from a much larger clone, so it may be a read error. The gene calls are TRBV6-1 and TRBJ2-7, with D uncertain. Germline lookup yields CDR1 MNHNS and CDR2 SASEGT. Trimming cost V 11 bases and J 5 bases, with 16 bases left between them. This CDR3 has 12 residues. The CDR3 region is CAARTSAHEQYF. The CDR3 nucleotides read TGTGCCGCCAGGACCTCCGCTCACGAGCAGTACTTC.

A word on this clonotype: A much larger clone differs from this one at a single base, so this may be a read error. The chain combines TRBV19 with TRBJ1-5; D gene ambiguous. From germline, CDR1 is LNHDA and CDR2 SQIVND (reference sequence). V was clipped by 5 bases and J by 2 bases, with 16 bases between them. The CDR3 is 16 amino acids. The CDR3 region is CASSDLGATGNQPQHF. DNA for the CDR3: TGTGCCAGTAGTGATTTAGGTGCAACAGGCAATCAGCCCCAGCATTTT.

The sample holds many counts of this clonotype. J is TRBJ2-1 and V is TRBV20-1, with 8 bases identical to TRBD2. CDR3 length: 16 residues. V lost 5 bases and J lost 8; bases outside the gene matches: 17. The germline CDR1 and CDR2 sequences are DFQATT and SNEGSKA (reference sequence). The CDR3 DNA sequence: TGCAGTGCTGAAACTAGGGGGACTAGGCGGGAAGATGAGCAGTTCTTC. Its translation: CSAETRGTRREDEQFF.

This clonotype was seen at least ten times. This chain joins TRBV7-9 and TRBJ1-3, with TRBD1 matching over 10 bases. The CDR3 is made up of 20 amino acids. CDR1 and CDR2 from the germline V gene are SEHNR and FQNEAQ (reference sequence). V lost 1 base, J lost 0 bases, and 12 bases stayed unmatched. The chain's CDR3 is CASSLGGTGASFASGNTIYF. Written as DNA, the CDR3 is TGTGCCAGCAGCTTAGGCGGGACAGGGGCTTCATTCGCCTCTGGAAACACCATATATTTT.

This clonotype was counted ten times or more. The genes are TRBV20-1 and TRBJ1-1, with D maybe TRBD1 (5 bases). The CDR3 has 14 residues. The V gene lost 6 bases and the J gene lost 5 bases, with 19 bases spanning the gap. CDR1 and CDR2 from the germline V gene are DFQATT and SNEGSKA (reference sequence). The CDR3: CSAKIWDGETEAFF. CDR3 DNA: TGCAGTGCCAAGATATGGGACGGAGAGACTGAAGCTTTCTTT.

This clonotype was picked up a small number of times. One base away lies a much larger clone, so this may be a sequencing read error. The chain couples TRBV10-3 to TRBJ2-7; the D gene is possibly TRBD1 (5 bases). The length of the CDR3 is 13 residues. Germline V gene sequence: CDR1 ENHRY, CDR2 SYGVKD. Trimming shortened V by 4 bases and J by 5 bases, and 12 bases separated the two germline ends. CDR3 protein: CAISVGQGHEQYF. The CDR3, as DNA: TGTGCCATCAGTGTAGGTCAGGGCCACGAGCAGTACTTC.

The V and J genes are TRBV15 and TRBJ1-6; D ambiguous. V lost 5 bases and J lost 7, with 12 bases in between. The germline V gene encodes CDR1 LNHNV and CDR2 YYDKDF (reference sequence). The CDR3 has 14 amino acids. The CDR3 nucleotides are TGTGCCACCAGCTTTACTACGGGGAATTCACCCCTCCACTTT. It codes for CATSFTTGNSPLHF.

As regards this clonotype: An end of the junction does not agree with germline; a read error may underlie this. The genes are TRBV6-2 or TRBV6-3 and TRBJ2-1; TRBD1 matches 7 bases. Germline V lookup: CDR1 MNHEY, CDR2 SVGEGT. The length of the CDR3 is 15 residues. The CDR3 loop reads CANSYLDRAKGEQFF. The CDR3 region has the DNA TGTGCCAACAGTTACTTAGACAGGGCGAAGGGGGAGCAGTTCTTC.